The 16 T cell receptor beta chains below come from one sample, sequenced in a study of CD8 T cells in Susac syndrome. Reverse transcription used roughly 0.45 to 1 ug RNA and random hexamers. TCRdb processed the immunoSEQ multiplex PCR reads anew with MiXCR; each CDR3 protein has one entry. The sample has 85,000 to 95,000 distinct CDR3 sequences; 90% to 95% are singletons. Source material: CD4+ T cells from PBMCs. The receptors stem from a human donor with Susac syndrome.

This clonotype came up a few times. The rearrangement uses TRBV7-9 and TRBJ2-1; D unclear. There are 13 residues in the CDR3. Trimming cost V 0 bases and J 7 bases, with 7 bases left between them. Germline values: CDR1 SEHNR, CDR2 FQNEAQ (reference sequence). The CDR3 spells CASSLARRNEQFF. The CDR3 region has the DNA TGTGCCAGCAGCTTAGCAAGGCGGAATGAGCAGTTCTTC.

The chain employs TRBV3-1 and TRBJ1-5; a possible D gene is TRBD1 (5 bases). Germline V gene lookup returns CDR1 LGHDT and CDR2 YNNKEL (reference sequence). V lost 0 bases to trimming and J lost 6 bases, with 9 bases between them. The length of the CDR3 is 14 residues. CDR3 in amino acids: CASSQEGGGQPQHF. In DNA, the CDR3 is TGTGCCAGCAGCCAAGAAGGCGGGGGTCAGCCCCAGCATTTT.

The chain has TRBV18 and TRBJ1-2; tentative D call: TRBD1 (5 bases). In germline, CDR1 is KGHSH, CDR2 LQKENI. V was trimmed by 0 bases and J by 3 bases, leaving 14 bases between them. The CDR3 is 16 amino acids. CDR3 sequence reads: CASSPPSSPGHYGYTF. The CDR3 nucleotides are TGTGCCAGCTCACCACCGAGCAGTCCGGGGCACTATGGCTACACCTTC.

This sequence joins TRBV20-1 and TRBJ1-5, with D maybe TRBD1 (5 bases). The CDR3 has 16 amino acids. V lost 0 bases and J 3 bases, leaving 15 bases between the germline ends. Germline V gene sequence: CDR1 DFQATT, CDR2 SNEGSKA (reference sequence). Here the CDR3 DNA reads TGCAGTGCTAGAGATGGGGGGAGGCACCTCAATCAGCCCCAGCATTTT. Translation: CSARDGGRHLNQPQHF.

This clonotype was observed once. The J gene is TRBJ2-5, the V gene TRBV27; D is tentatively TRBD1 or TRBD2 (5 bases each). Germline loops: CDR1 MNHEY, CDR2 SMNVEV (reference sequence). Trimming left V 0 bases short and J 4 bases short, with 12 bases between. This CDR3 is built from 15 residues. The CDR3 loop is CASSLSESGRETQYF. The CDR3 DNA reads TGTGCCAGCAGTTTATCTGAGTCGGGACGAGAGACCCAGTACTTC.

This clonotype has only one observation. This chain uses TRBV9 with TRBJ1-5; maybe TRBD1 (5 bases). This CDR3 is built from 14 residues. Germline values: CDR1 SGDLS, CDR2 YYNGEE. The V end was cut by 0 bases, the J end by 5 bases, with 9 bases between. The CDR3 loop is CASSVGGADQPQHF. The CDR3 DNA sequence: TGTGCCAGCAGCGTAGGAGGGGCTGATCAGCCCCAGCATTTT.

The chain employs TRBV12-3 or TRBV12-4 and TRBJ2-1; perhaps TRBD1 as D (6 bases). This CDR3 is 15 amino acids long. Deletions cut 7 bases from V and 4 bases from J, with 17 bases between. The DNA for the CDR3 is TGTGCCAGCATCGGACCCGGGACAACATACAATGAGCAGTTCTTC. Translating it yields CASIGPGTTYNEQFF.

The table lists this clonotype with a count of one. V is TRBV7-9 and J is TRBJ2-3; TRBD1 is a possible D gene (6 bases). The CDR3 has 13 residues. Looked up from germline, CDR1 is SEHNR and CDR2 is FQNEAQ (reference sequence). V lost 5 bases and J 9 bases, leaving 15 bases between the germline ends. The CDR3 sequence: CASSPQTGTTQYF. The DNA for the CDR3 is TGTGCCAGCAGCCCCCAAACAGGGACCACGCAGTATTTT.

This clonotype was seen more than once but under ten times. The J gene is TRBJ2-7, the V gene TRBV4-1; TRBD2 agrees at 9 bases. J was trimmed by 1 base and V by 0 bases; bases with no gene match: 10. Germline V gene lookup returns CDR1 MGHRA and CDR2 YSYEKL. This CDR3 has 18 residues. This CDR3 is CASSQDLRASGVSYEQYF. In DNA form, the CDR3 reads TGCGCCAGCAGCCAAGATCTAAGGGCTAGCGGGGTGTCCTACGAGCAGTACTTC.

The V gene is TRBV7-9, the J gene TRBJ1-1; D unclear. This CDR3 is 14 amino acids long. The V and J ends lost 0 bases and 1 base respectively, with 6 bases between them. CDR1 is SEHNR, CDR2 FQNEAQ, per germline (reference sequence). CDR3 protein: CASSLAARNTEAFF. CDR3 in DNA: TGTGCCAGCAGCTTAGCGGCAAGGAACACTGAAGCTTTCTTT.

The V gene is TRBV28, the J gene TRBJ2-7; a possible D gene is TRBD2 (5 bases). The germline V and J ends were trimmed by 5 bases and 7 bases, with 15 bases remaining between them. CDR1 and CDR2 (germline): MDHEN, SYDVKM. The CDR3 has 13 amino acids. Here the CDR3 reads CASSRAGVEEQYF. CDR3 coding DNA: TGTGCCAGCAGTAGGGCGGGTGTAGAAGAGCAGTACTTC.

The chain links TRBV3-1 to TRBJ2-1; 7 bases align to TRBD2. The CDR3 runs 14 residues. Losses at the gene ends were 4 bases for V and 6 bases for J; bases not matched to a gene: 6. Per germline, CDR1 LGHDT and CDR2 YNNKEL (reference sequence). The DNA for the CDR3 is TGTGCCAGCAGCCTAGCGGGTTCCCTCAATGAGCAGTTCTTC. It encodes CASSLAGSLNEQFF.

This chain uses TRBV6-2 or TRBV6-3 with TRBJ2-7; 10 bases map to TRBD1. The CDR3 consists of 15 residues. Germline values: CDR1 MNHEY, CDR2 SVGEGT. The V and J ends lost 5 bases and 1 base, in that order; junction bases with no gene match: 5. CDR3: CASSTGQGLSYEQYF. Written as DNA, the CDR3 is TGTGCCAGCAGTACGGGACAGGGGCTGTCCTACGAGCAGTACTTC.

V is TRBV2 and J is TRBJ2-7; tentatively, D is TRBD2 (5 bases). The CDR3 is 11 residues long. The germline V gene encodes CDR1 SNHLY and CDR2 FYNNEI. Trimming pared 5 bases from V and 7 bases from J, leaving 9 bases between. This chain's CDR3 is CASSYPGEQYF. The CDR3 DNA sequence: TGTGCCAGCAGTTACCCGGGGGAGCAGTACTTC.

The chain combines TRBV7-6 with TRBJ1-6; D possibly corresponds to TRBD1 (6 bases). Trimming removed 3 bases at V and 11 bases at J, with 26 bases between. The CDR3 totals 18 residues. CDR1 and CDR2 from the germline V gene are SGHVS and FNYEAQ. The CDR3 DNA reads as TGTGCCAGCAGCTTGGCCGGACAGCCGGGTCGGCATAACGCACCCCTCCACTTT. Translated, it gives CASSLAGQPGRHNAPLHF. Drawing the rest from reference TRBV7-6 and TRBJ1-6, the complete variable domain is GAGVSQSPRYKVTKRGQDVALRCDPISGHVSLYWYRQALGQGPEFLTYFNYEAQQDKSGLPNDRFSAERPEGSISTLTIQRTEQRDSAMYRCASSLAGQPGRHNAPLHFGNGTRLTVT.

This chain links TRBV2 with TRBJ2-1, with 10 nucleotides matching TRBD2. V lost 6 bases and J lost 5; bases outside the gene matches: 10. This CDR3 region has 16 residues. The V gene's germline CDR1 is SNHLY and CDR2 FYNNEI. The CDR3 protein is CASRLPGLAANNEQFF. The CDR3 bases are TGTGCCAGCAGACTCCCCGGACTAGCGGCTAACAATGAGCAGTTCTTC.